This T cell receptor (beta chain) appears in the sequencing data of a study of technical replicates of blood from a handful of donors. Unmatched junction bases numbered 3, after V lost 2 bases and J lost 0 bases. Germline CDR1 is SGHRS and CDR2 is YFSETQ. This CDR3 comprises 15 residues. Here immunoSEQ multiplex PCR was the method, and the copy in TCRdb shows in-frame clones only, minus some. The data show about 48,000 clones, approximately 90% seen once. This rearrangement joins TRBV5-1 to TRBJ2-3; 7 bases match TRBD2. Material: PBMCs. The sequence came from a human donor in good health. Some clones in this sample may be carry-over from other donors' samples. The CDR3 region is CASSFRGGSTDTQYF. CDR3 coding DNA: TGCGCCAGCAGCTTCCGCGGGGGAAGCACAGATACGCAGTATTTT.